This entry lists 31 T cell receptor beta chains sequenced from one sample in a study of CD8 T cells in Susac syndrome. With random hexamers, reverse transcription was performed on about 0.5 to 1 ug of RNA. TCRdb recomputed calls from the immunoSEQ multiplex PCR reads with MiXCR, one row per CDR3 protein. The table shows some 300,000 distinct CDR3 sequences, with about 88% occurring only once. Source material: CD8+ T cells from PBMCs. The source is a human donor with multiple sclerosis.

The rearrangement joins TRBV12-3 or TRBV12-4 to TRBJ1-2, with D possibly matching TRBD1 (5 bases). Trimming pared 5 bases from V and 4 bases from J, leaving 20 bases between. The CDR3 runs 16 residues. CDR3 sequence: CASSPSLGPGLYGYTF. The CDR3 DNA reads TGTGCCAGCAGTCCCTCCCTTGGACCAGGGCTCTATGGCTACACCTTC.

The genes are TRBV6-2 or TRBV6-3 and TRBJ2-3; D unresolved. V lost 6 bases to trimming and J lost 6 bases, with 7 bases between them. The CDR3 extends over 11 amino acids. Germline values: CDR1 MNHEY, CDR2 SVGEGT. CDR3 in amino acids: CASSFVDTQYF. The CDR3, as DNA: TGTGCCAGCAGCTTCGTTGATACGCAGTATTTT.

The chain joins TRBV9 to TRBJ2-5; 7 bases agree with TRBD2. The CDR3 runs to 15 residues. Germline V lookup: CDR1 SGDLS, CDR2 YYNGEE. The ends lost 0 bases at V and 2 bases at J; junction bases unmatched: 4. The DNA of the CDR3 is TGTGCCAGCAGCGTAGGCGGGAGTCGACAAGAGACCCAGTACTTC. It yields the protein CASSVGGSRQETQYF.

Ten or more counts support this clonotype. The rearrangement joins TRBV7-2 to TRBJ2-6, with 7 positions matching TRBD1. This CDR3 is 16 amino acids long. J lost 0 bases, V lost 4 bases, and 3 bases had no gene match. The germline CDR1 and CDR2 sequences are SGHTA and FQGNSA. This CDR3 reads CASSYDRDSGANVLTF. CDR3 DNA: TGTGCCAGCAGCTATGACAGGGACTCTGGGGCCAACGTCCTGACTTTC.

V is TRBV30 and J is TRBJ1-2, with a weak D call TRBD1 (5 bases). Looked up from germline, CDR1 is GTSNPN and CDR2 is SVGIG (reference sequence). CDR3 length: 14 amino acids. Trimming pared 0 bases from V and 4 bases from J, leaving 12 bases between. The CDR3 protein is CAWSVPGLSYGYTF. The CDR3 DNA sequence: TGTGCCTGGAGTGTACCGGGACTCAGCTATGGCTACACCTTC. The full variable domain, with the rest looked up from reference TRBV30 and TRBJ1-2, is SQTIHQWPATLVQPVGSPLSLECTVEGTSNPNLYWYRQAAGRGLQLLFYSVGIGQISSEVPQNLSASRPQDRQFILSSKKLLLSDSGFYLCAWSVPGLSYGYTFGSGTRLTVV.

This sequence joins TRBV30 and TRBJ2-3, with a weak D call TRBD1 (6 bases). Deletions cut 8 bases from V and 2 bases from J, with 17 bases between. The length of the CDR3 is 14 residues. Germline V lookup: CDR1 GTSNPN, CDR2 SVGIG (reference sequence). CDR3 in amino acids: CAQEDSPSTDTQYF. Written as DNA, the CDR3 is TGTGCCCAGGAGGACAGTCCATCCACAGATACGCAGTATTTT.

V gene TRBV7-9 combines with J gene TRBJ2-2, with 7 nucleotides matching TRBD2. Germline V CDR1 and CDR2: SEHNR, FQNEAQ (reference sequence). The CDR3 has 16 amino acids. The V gene end was trimmed by 3 bases and the J gene end by 2 bases; junction bases not matched to a gene: 6. CDR3 protein: CASSFWLADNTGELFF. CDR3 DNA sequence: TGTGCCAGCAGCTTTTGGCTAGCGGATAACACCGGGGAGCTGTTTTTT. Full variable domain (missing parts from reference TRBV7-9 and TRBJ2-2): DTGVSQNPRHKITKRGQNVTFRCDPISEHNRLYWYRQTLGQGPEFLTYFQNEAQLEKSRLLSDRFSAERPKGSFSTLEIQRTEQGDSAMYLCASSFWLADNTGELFFGEGSRLTVL.

The genes are TRBV6-2 or TRBV6-3 and TRBJ2-1; TRBD2 agrees at 10 bases. Trimming cost V 1 base and J 2 bases; bases outside gene matches: 8. This CDR3 has 18 amino acids. In germline, CDR1 is MNHEY, CDR2 SVGEGT. The CDR3 loop reads CASSYYTSGTSAYNEQFF. In nucleotides, the CDR3 is TGTGCCAGCAGTTACTACACCAGCGGGACTAGCGCCTACAATGAGCAGTTCTTC.

This chain connects TRBV6-5 to TRBJ1-2, with D possibly being TRBD1 (5 bases). V was clipped by 0 bases and J by 2 bases, with 19 bases between them. Germline assignment: CDR1 MNHEY and CDR2 SVGAGI. The CDR3 has 18 residues. The CDR3 DNA is TGTGCCAGCAGTTACTCCCTACCCGGGACGGATGAAAACTATGGCTACACCTTC. It encodes CASSYSLPGTDENYGYTF.

The chain is built from TRBV6-2 or TRBV6-3 and TRBJ2-7, with D perhaps matching TRBD1 (6 bases). Trimming removed 2 bases at V and 3 bases at J, with 11 bases between. The CDR3 length is 14 residues. Germline V gives CDR1 MNHEY, CDR2 SVGEGT. CDR3: CASSYLPGVYEQYF. The CDR3 DNA reads TGTGCCAGCAGTTACCTGCCAGGGGTCTACGAGCAGTACTTC.

The rearrangement uses TRBV19 and TRBJ2-5, with TRBD1 as a possible D gene (5 bases). CDR1 and CDR2 (germline): LNHDA, SQIVND (reference sequence). V was clipped by 5 bases and J by 3 bases, with 16 bases between them. The CDR3 spans 15 residues. The CDR3 sequence: CASSQFSGPEETQYF. CDR3 DNA: TGTGCCAGTAGTCAGTTTTCAGGGCCCGAAGAGACCCAGTACTTC.

This chain connects TRBV5-5 to TRBJ2-7; 8 bases agree with TRBD1. Trimming cost V 4 bases and J 4 bases; bases outside gene matches: 10. The length of the CDR3 is 15 residues. Germline V gives CDR1 SGHKS, CDR2 YYEKEE (reference sequence). The CDR3 reads CASSRGQGSLYEQYF. As DNA, the CDR3 is TGTGCCAGCAGCCGAGGACAGGGATCATTATACGAGCAGTACTTC.

The chain is built from TRBV24-1 and TRBJ2-7; 10 nucleotides align to TRBD2. Losses at the gene ends were 5 bases for V and 4 bases for J; bases not matched to a gene: 10. Germline-derived CDR1 and CDR2 are KGHDR and SFDVKD. The CDR3 length is 16 residues. CDR3 DNA sequence: TGTGCCACCAGTGGTCCCCGGACTAGCGGCCAATACGAGCAGTACTTC. Translating gives CATSGPRTSGQYEQYF.

The genes are TRBV28 and TRBJ2-1; 7 nucleotides line up with TRBD2. V dropped 4 bases and J dropped 3; count of bases not matched to a gene: 9. CDR3 size: 16 residues. Germline-derived CDR1 and CDR2 are MDHEN and SYDVKM. The CDR3 bases are TGTGCCAGCAGTTCACCCCGGGAGGTCATCTACAATGAGCAGTTCTTC. It codes for CASSSPREVIYNEQFF.

The chain is built from TRBV30 and TRBJ2-2; D unresolved. The CDR3 has 14 amino acids. The V end lost 2 bases, the J end lost 1 base, and 8 bases lay between the germline ends. Germline CDR1 GTSNPN, CDR2 SVGIG (reference sequence). CDR3 DNA sequence: TGTGCCTGGAGTCCGACGTTGAACACCGGGGAGCTGTTTTTT. Encoded protein: CAWSPTLNTGELFF.

The V call is TRBV30, the J call TRBJ2-7; a possible D gene is TRBD1 (6 bases). Germline CDR1 is GTSNPN and CDR2 is SVGIG (reference sequence). The V end was cut by 2 bases, the J end by 6 bases, with 17 bases between. The length of the CDR3 is 14 residues. CDR3 sequence reads: CAWSPYPTGPEQYF. CDR3 coding DNA: TGTGCCTGGAGTCCATACCCTACAGGGCCCGAGCAGTACTTC.

This clonotype is a singleton in its sample. The V and J genes are TRBV4-3 and TRBJ2-7; 8 bases are shared with TRBD2. The CDR3 consists of 13 residues. Trimming cost V 6 bases and J 6 bases; bases outside gene matches: 7. CDR1 and CDR2 from the germline V gene are LGHNA and YSLEER. In nucleotides, the CDR3 is TGCGCCAGCAGTATGATAGCGGGGCGCGAGCAGTACTTC. This codes for CASSMIAGREQYF.

This sequence joins TRBV4-3 and TRBJ2-2; 7 nucleotides align to TRBD1. The CDR3 extends over 18 amino acids. CDR1 LGHNA and CDR2 YSLEER come from the germline V gene. With V trimmed by 1 base and J by 5 bases, 13 bases remained unmatched. Written as DNA, the CDR3 is TGCGCCAGCAGCCAAGTGGTTGGGGCAGGGGGTGGGACCGGGGAGCTGTTTTTT. Translation: CASSQVVGAGGGTGELFF.

This rearrangement joins TRBV9 to TRBJ2-5, with TRBD2 matching 8 bases. CDR3 length equals 16 residues. With 3 bases clipped from V and 1 base from J, the junction kept 8 bases outside the gene matches. Germline V gene data show CDR1 as SGDLS and CDR2 as YYNGEE. CDR3 sequence (DNA): TGTGCCAGCAGCGGACGAGCGGGAGAGGCCCAAGAGACCCAGTACTTC. It is translated as CASSGRAGEAQETQYF.

The V and J genes are TRBV5-1 and TRBJ2-1, with D unresolved. V was clipped by 0 bases and J by 3 bases, with 10 bases between them. The CDR3 sequence is 15 residues long. Germline V gene sequence: CDR1 SGHRS, CDR2 YFSETQ. Here the CDR3 reads CASSLGFGYYNEQFF. The CDR3, as DNA: TGCGCCAGCAGCTTGGGGTTCGGCTACTACAATGAGCAGTTCTTC.

The CDR3 region has the DNA TGTGCCAGACTAGCGGGAAATGAGCAGTTCTTC. Its translation is CARLAGNEQFF. The rearrangement uses TRBV2 and TRBJ2-1; 10 nucleotides line up with TRBD2. The trim removed 9 bases at V and 7 bases at J, leaving 0 bases unmatched. The V gene's germline CDR1 is SNHLY and CDR2 FYNNEI. The CDR3 runs to 11 residues.

This chain joins TRBV18 and TRBJ1-5, with D maybe TRBD1 (6 bases). Germline V gene data show CDR1 as KGHSH and CDR2 as LQKENI. The CDR3 is 14 residues long. Trimming stripped 3 bases from V and 6 bases from J, with 12 bases between. CDR3 nucleotides: TGTGCCAGCTCACCCGGGGGCGACAGTCAGCCCCAGCATTTT. Translated, it gives CASSPGGDSQPQHF.

V gene TRBV14 combines with J gene TRBJ2-1, with D possibly TRBD1 on 6 matching bases. V lost 2 bases, J lost 8 bases, and 10 bases lay in between. Germline V CDR1 and CDR2: SGHDN, FVKESK. The CDR3 extends over 13 amino acids. CDR3 loop: CASSQIEGDEQFF. CDR3 bases: TGTGCCAGCAGCCAAATTGAGGGGGATGAGCAGTTCTTC.

The V and J genes are TRBV4-2 and TRBJ2-1; D is unresolved. CDR1 and CDR2 (germline): LGHNA, YNFKEQ. V lost 3 bases to trimming and J lost 3 bases, with 15 bases between them. There are 16 residues in the CDR3. CDR3 nucleotides: TGTGCCAGCAGCCAGGTAATAGCCGGGCGCTACAATGAGCAGTTCTTC. It is translated as CASSQVIAGRYNEQFF.

This clonotype is a singleton in its sample. V gene TRBV29-1 combines with J gene TRBJ2-4, with unresolved D. Trimming stripped 4 bases from V and 7 bases from J, with 8 bases between. CDR3 length equals 11 residues. Per the germline V gene, CDR1 is SQVTM and CDR2 is ANQGSEA. CDR3 nucleotides: TGCAGCGTTGTAAGTCTCAACATTCAGTACTTC. Translating it yields CSVVSLNIQYF.

The V gene is TRBV7-9, the J gene TRBJ2-5; D not certain. The ends were cut back, 5 bases at V and 0 bases at J, with 13 bases in the middle. This CDR3 comprises 15 residues. Germline V gene sequence: CDR1 SEHNR, CDR2 FQNEAQ (reference sequence). The CDR3: CASSPLDQNQETQYF. The CDR3 DNA reads as TGTGCCAGCAGCCCGCTTGACCAGAACCAAGAGACCCAGTACTTC.

This chain connects TRBV27 to TRBJ2-1; unclear D gene. Trimming stripped 2 bases from V and 7 bases from J, with 12 bases between. This CDR3 contains 14 residues. CDR1 is MNHEY and CDR2 is SMNVEV in the germline V gene (reference sequence). CDR3 in DNA: TGTGCCAGCAGTTTAGGAAGTCCTGGGAATGAGCAGTTCTTC. Translating gives CASSLGSPGNEQFF.

This chain uses TRBV20-1 with TRBJ2-1, with 7 bases that match TRBD2. Unmatched junction bases numbered 8, after V lost 5 bases and J lost 4 bases. This CDR3 contains 14 residues. Looked up from germline, CDR1 is DFQATT and CDR2 is SNEGSKA (reference sequence). This CDR3 is CSAEGRETYNEQFF. CDR3 in DNA: TGCAGTGCTGAGGGGCGGGAGACTTACAATGAGCAGTTCTTC.

This clonotype was counted between two and nine times. The V call is TRBV5-5, the J call TRBJ2-1; no firm D call. Trimming took 1 base from V and 9 from J, leaving 5 bases between them. This CDR3 has 11 residues. The germline V gene encodes CDR1 SGHKS and CDR2 YYEKEE (reference sequence). The CDR3 protein is CASSLLGEQFF. The CDR3 region has the DNA TGTGCCAGCAGCTTGCTGGGTGAGCAGTTCTTC.

This clonotype was observed once. The V and J genes are TRBV27 and TRBJ1-4; weak D call: TRBD1 (5 bases). Trimming removed 8 bases from V and 5 bases from J, with 9 bases in between. The CDR3 is 12 amino acids. Germline assignment: CDR1 MNHEY and CDR2 SMNVEV (reference sequence). The CDR3 DNA sequence: TGTGCCAGCCGGGGACTCAATGAAAAACTGTTTTTT. It yields the protein CASRGLNEKLFF.

There are a few counts of this clonotype. V gene TRBV7-8 combines with J gene TRBJ2-3; D uncertain. Germline V gene sequence: CDR1 SGHVS, CDR2 FQNEAQ. The V end was cut by 5 bases, the J end by 6 bases, with 9 bases between. The CDR3 loop spans 12 amino acids. This chain's CDR3 is CASSPAADTQYF. DNA for the CDR3: TGTGCCAGCAGCCCCGCCGCGGATACGCAGTATTTT.